The 5 T cell receptor beta chains presented below share a single source sample, sequenced in a study of identical twins. MiXCR, applied by TCRdb to the 5' RACE reads, yields one record per CDR3 protein. Of 1.5 million to 2 million distinct CDR3 sequences listed, about 32% are singletons. What was sequenced was cord blood. The receptors stem from a newborn girl in good health.

Of note for this clonotype: As the CDR3 is not closed by the conserved phenylalanine or tryptophan, this likely results from a read error. The rearrangement links TRBV12-3 or TRBV12-4 to TRBJ2-3, with TRBD2 matching over 8 bases. After removal of 2 bases from V and 3 bases from J, the junction contained 22 bases not matched to a gene. The CDR3 has 21 residues. The CDR3 nucleotides read TGTGCCAGCAGTTTAAAAAGGCCGGGACTAGAGAGGACCTATAGAACAGATACGCAGTATTCT. It yields the protein CASSLKRPGLERTYRTDTQYS.

This clonotype was counted at least ten times. V usage is TRBV28 and J usage is TRBJ2-7; D perhaps matches TRBD1 (6 bases). The ends were cut back, 4 bases at V and 3 bases at J, with 19 bases in the middle. The CDR3 loop spans 16 amino acids. Germline CDR1 reads MDHEN; CDR2 reads SYDVKM. The CDR3 coding sequence is TGTGCCAGCAGTTATGACAGGACCCTATTCCACTACGAGCAGTACTTC. It translates to CASSYDRTLFHYEQYF.

The chain joins TRBV4-1 to TRBJ1-2; D is unresolved. Deletions cut 1 base from V and 0 bases from J, with 12 bases between. The germline CDR1 and CDR2 sequences are MGHRA and YSYEKL. The CDR3 covers 16 residues. The CDR3 sequence: CASSQGSWPSNYGYTF. The DNA for the CDR3 is TGCGCCAGCAGCCAAGGTAGCTGGCCTTCTAACTATGGCTACACCTTC.

The sample holds a few counts of this clonotype. The genes are TRBV27 and TRBJ2-1; maybe TRBD2 (5 bases). The CDR3 runs to 17 residues. CDR1 is MNHEY, CDR2 SMNVEV, per germline (reference sequence). Trimming removed 1 base from V and 3 bases from J, with 16 bases in between. The CDR3 coding sequence is TGTGCCAGCAGTTTATTCTTTGGGCAACGGGACTACAATGAGCAGTTCTTC. Its protein is CASSLFFGQRDYNEQFF.

Points on this clonotype: This could be a read error, since a much larger clone is one nucleotide away. The chain carries TRBV6-5 and TRBJ2-3; TRBD2 matches 8 bases. CDR3 length: 15 residues. From germline, CDR1 is MNHEY and CDR2 SVGAGI. CDR3 residues: CVSSSPGTSTDTQYF. CDR3 bases: TGTGTCAGCAGTTCACCCGGGACTAGTACAGATACGCAGTATTTT.